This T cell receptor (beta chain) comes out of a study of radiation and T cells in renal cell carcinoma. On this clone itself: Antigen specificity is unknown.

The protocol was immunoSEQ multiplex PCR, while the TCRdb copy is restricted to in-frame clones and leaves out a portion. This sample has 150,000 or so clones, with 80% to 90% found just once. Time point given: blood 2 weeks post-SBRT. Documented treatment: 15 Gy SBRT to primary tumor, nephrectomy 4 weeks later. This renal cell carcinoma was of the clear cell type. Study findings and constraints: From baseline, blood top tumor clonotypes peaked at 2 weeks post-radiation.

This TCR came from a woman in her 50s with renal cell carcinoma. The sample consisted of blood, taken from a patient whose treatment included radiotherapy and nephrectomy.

Here the CDR3 reads CASTPTGSGNTIYF. The DNA for the CDR3 is TGCGCCAGTACCCCAACAGGGTCTGGAAACACCATATATTTT. The V gene is TRBV5-1, the J gene TRBJ1-3; D may be TRBD1 (6 bases). Germline V gene sequence: CDR1 SGHRS, CDR2 YFSETQ. Trimming stripped 8 bases from V and 1 base from J, with 13 bases between. The CDR3 loop spans 14 amino acids.